This T cell receptor beta chain was captured in a study of regulatory T cells in long-lasting Graves disease. Study conclusions and caveats: Preferential use of TRBV28, TRBJ1-2 and TRBJ2-5 was seen in persistent disease.

Through Arm-PCR of CDR3 regions and iRepertoire HTBI primers, TCR beta libraries were built. Using its own MiXCR run on the multiplex PCR reads, TCRdb lists one record per CDR3 protein. The sample consists of under 700,000 distinct CDR3 sequences, about 16% of them appearing once. The CDR3 extends over 16 amino acids. Germline V lookup: CDR1 MNHNS, CDR2 SASEGT. J was trimmed by 1 base and V by 7 bases; bases with no gene match: 10. Turning to this clonotype: Its specificity is not known. Here the CDR3 omits its conserved ending phenylalanine or tryptophan, so a read error is the likely source.

Time point: newly diagnosed GD, antithyroid drugs for less than 3 months. PBMC-derived RNA was used for the TCR library. The same sample was also used in a study of T cells in Graves' hyperthyroidism and ophthalmopathy.

This chain joins TRBV6-1 and TRBJ2-5; the match to TRBD2 covers 9 bases. This sample comprised peripheral blood mononuclear cells (PBMCs), obtained at new diagnosis, from a patient treated with antithyroid drugs. The clonotype originates from a woman in her forties or fifties with Graves disease. The CDR3: CASKLTGTSFQETQYL. The CDR3 DNA sequence: TGTGCCAGCAAGCTGACCGGGACTAGCTTCCAAGAGACCCAGTACCTC.